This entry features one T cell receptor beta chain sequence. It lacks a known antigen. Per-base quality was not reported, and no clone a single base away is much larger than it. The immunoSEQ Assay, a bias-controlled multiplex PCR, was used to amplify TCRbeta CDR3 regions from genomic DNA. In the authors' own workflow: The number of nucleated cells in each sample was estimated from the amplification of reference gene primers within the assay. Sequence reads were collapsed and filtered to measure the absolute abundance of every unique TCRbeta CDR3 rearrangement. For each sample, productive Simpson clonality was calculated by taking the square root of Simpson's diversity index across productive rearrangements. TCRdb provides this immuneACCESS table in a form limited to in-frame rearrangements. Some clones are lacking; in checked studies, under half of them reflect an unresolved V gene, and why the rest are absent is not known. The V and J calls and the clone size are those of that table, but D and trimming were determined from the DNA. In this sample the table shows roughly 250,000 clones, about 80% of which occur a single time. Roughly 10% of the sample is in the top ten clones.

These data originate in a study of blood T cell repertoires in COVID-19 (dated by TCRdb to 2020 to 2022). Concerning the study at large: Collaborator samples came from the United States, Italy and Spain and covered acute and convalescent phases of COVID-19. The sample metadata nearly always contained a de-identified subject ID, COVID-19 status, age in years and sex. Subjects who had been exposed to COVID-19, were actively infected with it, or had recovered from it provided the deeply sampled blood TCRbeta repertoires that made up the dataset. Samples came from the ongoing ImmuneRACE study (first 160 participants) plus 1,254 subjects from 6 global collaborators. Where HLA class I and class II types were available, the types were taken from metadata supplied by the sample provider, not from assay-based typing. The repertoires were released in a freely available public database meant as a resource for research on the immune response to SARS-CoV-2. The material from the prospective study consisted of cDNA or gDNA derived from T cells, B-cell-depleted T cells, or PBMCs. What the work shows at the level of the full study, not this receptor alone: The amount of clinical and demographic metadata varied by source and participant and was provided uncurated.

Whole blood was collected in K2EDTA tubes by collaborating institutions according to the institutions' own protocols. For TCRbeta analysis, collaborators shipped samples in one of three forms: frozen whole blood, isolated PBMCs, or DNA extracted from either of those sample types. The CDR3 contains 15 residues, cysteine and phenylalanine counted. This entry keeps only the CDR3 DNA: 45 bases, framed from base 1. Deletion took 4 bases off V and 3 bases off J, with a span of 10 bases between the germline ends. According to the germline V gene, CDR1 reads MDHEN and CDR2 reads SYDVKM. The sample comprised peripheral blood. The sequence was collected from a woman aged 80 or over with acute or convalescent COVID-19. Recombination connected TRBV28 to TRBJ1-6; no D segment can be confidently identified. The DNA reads TGTGCCAGCAGTTCTACCTGGAGCTATAATTCACCCCTCCACTTT. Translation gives CASSSTWSYNSPLHF.